This entry describes one T cell receptor beta chain. Its matching antigen is unknown. The PCR was carried out with 60 Vbeta primers and 13 Jbeta primers. Original processing methods: A later analysis counted approximately 88 million unique TCR beta chains, some 11 million shared. TCRdb's table, derived via immunoSEQ multiplex PCR, lists solely in-frame clones and lacks some. V and J calls and clone size are given by that table; D and trimming were obtained from the DNA. The sample has roughly 100,000 clones, approximately 83% seen once. The germline V gene encodes CDR1 SGHAT and CDR2 FQNNGV. The CDR3 sequence is 17 residues long. V lost 5 bases and J lost 9; bases outside the gene matches: 12. These data are taken from a study of cytomegalovirus exposure and HLA in healthy donors. Findings and limits, study-wide: According to a later analysis, donors in an Asian-associated ancestry cluster reportedly had fewer N-insertions than the roughly 640-donor mean. V- and J-gene trimming in TCR beta was tied to a missense DCLRE1C variant by an analysis performed later.

The TCR comes from a man aged 18 to 35 in good health and CMV-seronegative. Sequences were obtained from PBMCs. The chain recombines TRBV11-2 with TRBJ2-1; 14 bases map to TRBD2. CDR3 loop: CASSPASGLAGVGEQFF. The CDR3, as DNA: TGTGCCAGCAGCCCAGCCTCGGGACTAGCGGGAGTTGGTGAGCAGTTCTTC.